These 23 T cell receptor beta chains came from one sample sequenced in a study of T cells in Graves' hyperthyroidism and ophthalmopathy. Amplification yielded TCR beta CDR3 regions, with RNA transcripts as the source. The primer set for the first-round RT-PCR of the TCR CDR3 was HTBI. TCRdb processed the multiplex PCR reads anew with MiXCR; each CDR3 protein has one entry. The data contain some 570,000 distinct CDR3 sequences, 17% of them seen just once; the ten biggest clones take up approximately 15%. Sequences were obtained from blood. The receptors were gathered from a woman aged 18-29 years with Graves' ophthalmopathy.

This clonotype occurred many times. The V call is TRBV5-1, the J call TRBJ1-2; possible D gene TRBD1, 6 bases. Germline CDR1 and CDR2: SGHRS and YFSETQ. The CDR3 consists of 16 residues. V was shortened by 2 bases and J by 7 bases, with 21 bases between the two germline ends. CDR3 sequence (DNA): TGCGCCAGCAGCTTCAGTCCGGGGGGCTTGTCGCGTGGCTACACCTTC. Protein sequence: CASSFSPGGLSRGYTF.

This clonotype has a count of ten or more. The J gene is TRBJ2-7, the V gene TRBV20-1, with a possible D match to TRBD1 (5 bases). The germline CDR1 and CDR2 sequences are DFQATT and SNEGSKA (reference sequence). Trimming took off 7 bases at V and 0 bases at J, with 13 bases between the two ends. This CDR3 comprises 13 residues. CDR3 amino acids: CSVETELSYEQYF. The CDR3 DNA reads as TGCAGTGTTGAGACAGAGCTCTCCTACGAGCAGTACTTC.

This clonotype showed up many times. The chain has TRBV6-2 or TRBV6-3 and TRBJ1-1; D ambiguous. The length of the CDR3 is 14 residues. V lost 7 bases, J lost 1 base, and 13 bases lay in between. CDR1 is MNHEY and CDR2 is SVGEGT in the germline V gene. The CDR3 loop is CASNRPPENTEAFF. The CDR3 region has the DNA TGTGCCAGCAACCGACCGCCGGAGAACACTGAAGCTTTCTTT.

The chain is built from TRBV5-1 and TRBJ1-1; possibly TRBD1 for D (6 bases). The CDR3 length is 17 residues. With 1 base removed from V and 5 bases from J, the gap between germline ends came to 21 bases. Per germline, CDR1 SGHRS and CDR2 YFSETQ. The CDR3 loop reads CASSLTGRGAPQTEAFF. DNA of the CDR3: TGCGCCAGCAGCTTGACCGGGAGGGGGGCACCTCAGACTGAAGCTTTCTTT.

The V gene is TRBV4-2, the J gene TRBJ1-2; D not resolved. Germline lookup yields CDR1 LGHNA and CDR2 YNFKEQ. Trimming left V 2 bases short and J 4 bases short, with 8 bases between. This CDR3 comprises 13 residues. CDR3 in amino acids: CASSQTDTYGYTF. The CDR3 nucleotides are TGTGCCAGCAGCCAAACCGATACCTATGGCTACACCTTC.

This clonotype was picked up a small number of times. DNA for the CDR3: TGCGCCAGCAGCCCAGGGACAGCCTCGGGTGAAAAACTGTTTTTT. Protein sequence: CASSPGTASGEKLFF. J is TRBJ1-4 and V is TRBV5-1; 7 nucleotides agree with TRBD1. CDR3 length: 15 amino acids. CDR1 SGHRS and CDR2 YFSETQ come from the germline V gene. The junction had 10 bases not matched to a gene; V was cut back by 4 bases and J by 7 bases.

The V gene is TRBV20-1, the J gene TRBJ1-2; 8 bases fit TRBD1. The CDR3 runs 16 residues. V trimming: 1 base; J trimming: 7 bases; junction bases outside the gene matches: 14. In germline, CDR1 is DFQATT, CDR2 SNEGSKA (reference sequence). For the CDR3, the DNA is TGCAGTGCTAGAGGACCAGAGGACAGGGATGTGGGTGGCTACACCTTC. Its protein product is CSARGPEDRDVGGYTF.

This clonotype was seen only a few times. The chain has TRBV12-3 or TRBV12-4 and TRBJ1-2, with a possible D match to TRBD1 (6 bases). CDR3 length: 11 residues. Trimming removed 5 bases from V and 8 bases from J, with 9 bases in between. CDR3 in DNA: TGTGCCAGCAGTGGAAGGGGGGGCTACACCTTC. Amino acids: CASSGRGGYTF.

This clonotype came up many times. The rearrangement links TRBV12-3 or TRBV12-4 to TRBJ1-5; D is perhaps TRBD1 (5 bases). V was cut by 5 bases and J by 5 bases, with 10 bases left in between. There are 13 residues in the CDR3. The CDR3 DNA follows: TGTGCCAGCAGTCCACCGGGGGATCAGCCCCAGCATTTT. The encoded protein is CASSPPGDQPQHF.

This clonotype was counted many times. This chain connects TRBV28 to TRBJ1-1; 8 bases agree with TRBD1. Per germline, CDR1 MDHEN and CDR2 SYDVKM. With 5 bases clipped from V and 5 bases from J, the junction kept 4 bases outside the gene matches. The CDR3 spans 13 residues. The DNA for the CDR3 is TGTGCCAGCAGTCAGGGGGCGGCAACTGAAGCTTTCTTT. This encodes CASSQGAATEAFF.

This clonotype was found a few times. The chain links TRBV6-1 to TRBJ1-6, with 8 bases matching TRBD1. CDR3 length equals 16 residues. The V gene end was trimmed by 5 bases and the J gene end by 10 bases; junction bases not matched to a gene: 13. CDR1 and CDR2 from the germline V gene are MNHNS and SASEGT. DNA for the CDR3: TGTGCCAGCAGTCCCAGCTCAGGACAGGGTGGGTCACCCCTCCACTTT. Translating gives CASSPSSGQGGSPLHF.

This clonotype was counted many times. The genes are TRBV3-1 and TRBJ1-2; D is undetermined. The germline CDR1 and CDR2 sequences are LGHDT and YNNKEL (reference sequence). CDR3 length: 13 amino acids. V lost 0 bases and J 4 bases, leaving 6 bases between the germline ends. In DNA, the CDR3 is TGTGCCAGCAGCCAAGACCTGGTCTATGGCTACACCTTC. As protein: CASSQDLVYGYTF.

This clonotype was counted at least ten times. The rearrangement joins TRBV30 to TRBJ2-7; D possibly corresponds to TRBD1 (7 bases). Deletions cut 2 bases from V and 4 bases from J, with 12 bases between. The CDR3 consists of 13 residues. CDR1 GTSNPN and CDR2 SVGIG come from the germline V gene (reference sequence). For the CDR3, the DNA is TGTGCCTGGAGTACAGGGGCGGGGTACGAGCAGTACTTC. Its protein product is CAWSTGAGYEQYF. The variable domain in full, completed from reference TRBV30 and TRBJ2-7, reads SQTIHQWPATLVQPVGSPLSLECTVEGTSNPNLYWYRQAAGRGLQLLFYSVGIGQISSEVPQNLSASRPQDRQFILSSKKLLLSDSGFYLCAWSTGAGYEQYFGPGTRLTVT.

Of note for this clonotype: A much bigger clone sits one base away, suggesting this may be a read error. This rearrangement joins TRBV11-3 to TRBJ2-5; TRBD2 is a possible D gene (5 bases). The CDR3 is made up of 15 amino acids. CDR1 is SGHNT and CDR2 is YENEEA in the germline V gene. Trimming stripped 0 bases from V and 1 base from J, with 9 bases between. The CDR3 sequence is CASSLDRAGQETQYF. In nucleotides, the CDR3 is TGTGCCAGCAGCTTAGATCGGGCGGGCCAAGAGACCCAGTACTTC. Filled out from reference TRBV11-3 and TRBJ2-5, the complete variable domain reads EAGVVQSPRYKIIEKKQPVAFWCNPISGHNTLYWYLQNLGQGPELLIRYENEEAVDDSQLPKDRFSAERLKGVDSTLKIQPAELGDSAVYLCASSLDRAGQETQYFGPGTRLLVL.

This clonotype has a handful of counts. The V gene is TRBV19, the J gene TRBJ2-1; 7 nucleotides line up with TRBD2. The germline V gene has CDR1 LNHDA and CDR2 SQIVND (reference sequence). J gave up 5 bases and V 4 bases, and 14 bases lay outside the gene matches. The length of the CDR3 is 17 residues. Here the CDR3 DNA reads TGTGCCAGTAGTACCCCCTTTGAGGGAGCGGGAAACAATGAGCAGTTCTTC. Its translation: CASSTPFEGAGNNEQFF.

The chain couples TRBV4-2 to TRBJ2-7; D gene ambiguous. V was cut by 4 bases and J by 4 bases, with 11 bases left in between. Germline V lookup: CDR1 LGHNA, CDR2 YNFKEQ. There are 13 residues in the CDR3. The DNA for the CDR3 is TGTGCCAGCAGCCCATCCCAGGTGTACGAGCAGTACTTC. Protein sequence: CASSPSQVYEQYF.

This clonotype was recorded at least ten times. The J gene is TRBJ2-1, the V gene TRBV30; TRBD1 aligns across 7 bases. The CDR3 is 14 amino acids. The germline CDR1 and CDR2 sequences are GTSNPN and SVGIG (reference sequence). Germline trimming cut 3 bases from V and 6 bases from J; bases unmatched to any gene: 8. CDR3 in amino acids: CAWRYRQGGNEQFF. CDR3 nucleotide sequence: TGTGCCTGGAGGTATCGACAGGGTGGCAATGAGCAGTTCTTC.

This chain uses TRBV6-2 or TRBV6-3 with TRBJ2-7, with D possibly matching TRBD2 (6 bases). V was clipped by 8 bases and J by 2 bases, with 22 bases between them. Germline V lookup: CDR1 MNHEY, CDR2 SVGEGT. The CDR3 is 16 amino acids. CDR3: CASDDFGGEFPYEQYF. CDR3 sequence (DNA): TGTGCCAGCGATGACTTTGGAGGGGAGTTCCCCTACGAGCAGTACTTC.

A note on this clonotype: Since a much larger clone is just one base distant, this may be a read error. The chain recombines TRBV4-2 with TRBJ2-7, with D tentatively TRBD1 (5 bases). Trimming pared 0 bases from V and 3 bases from J, leaving 12 bases between. The CDR3 runs 15 residues. Germline V gene data show CDR1 as LGHNA and CDR2 as YNFKEQ. The CDR3 region has the DNA TGTGCCAGCAGCCAAGACGTTACAAGGGGCTACGAGCAGTACTTC. Its translation is CASSQDVTRGYEQYF.

This clonotype was observed many times. The CDR3 DNA follows: TGTGCCAGCAGCCCCATCTCGGGACGGGACTCCTACGAGCAGTACTTC. Its translation: CASSPISGRDSYEQYF. The chain recombines TRBV11-2 with TRBJ2-7; the D gene could be TRBD1 or TRBD2 (5 bases each). This CDR3 has 16 amino acids. Germline-derived CDR1 and CDR2 are SGHAT and FQNNGV. The V gene lost 5 bases and the J gene lost 0 bases, with 17 bases spanning the gap.

There are a few counts of this clonotype. The chain carries TRBV3-1 and TRBJ2-5; perhaps TRBD2 as D (5 bases). Germline-derived CDR1 and CDR2 are LGHDT and YNNKEL (reference sequence). The CDR3 has 14 residues. With 0 bases removed from V and 4 bases from J, the gap between germline ends came to 9 bases. CDR3 bases: TGTGCCAGCAGCCAAGAGGCGGGTCGAGAGACCCAGTACTTC. Its translation is CASSQEAGRETQYF.

In this sample, this clonotype turned up a few times. This chain uses TRBV6-1 with TRBJ1-2, with 10 positions matching TRBD1. The CDR3 covers 16 residues. The trim removed 5 bases at V and 3 bases at J, leaving 9 bases unmatched. Per germline, CDR1 MNHNS and CDR2 SASEGT. The CDR3 loop reads CASSLNRDRGDYGYTF. Written as DNA, the CDR3 is TGTGCCAGCAGTTTAAACCGGGACAGGGGAGACTATGGCTACACCTTC.

Ten or more counts support this clonotype. The V and J genes are TRBV5-1 and TRBJ2-7; maybe TRBD2 (5 bases). In germline, CDR1 is SGHRS, CDR2 YFSETQ. This CDR3 contains 14 residues. Trimming shortened V by 1 base and J by 3 bases, and 11 bases separated the two germline ends. The CDR3 reads CASSLRTGSYEQYF. The CDR3 nucleotides read TGCGCCAGCAGCTTGAGGACGGGGAGCTACGAGCAGTACTTC.